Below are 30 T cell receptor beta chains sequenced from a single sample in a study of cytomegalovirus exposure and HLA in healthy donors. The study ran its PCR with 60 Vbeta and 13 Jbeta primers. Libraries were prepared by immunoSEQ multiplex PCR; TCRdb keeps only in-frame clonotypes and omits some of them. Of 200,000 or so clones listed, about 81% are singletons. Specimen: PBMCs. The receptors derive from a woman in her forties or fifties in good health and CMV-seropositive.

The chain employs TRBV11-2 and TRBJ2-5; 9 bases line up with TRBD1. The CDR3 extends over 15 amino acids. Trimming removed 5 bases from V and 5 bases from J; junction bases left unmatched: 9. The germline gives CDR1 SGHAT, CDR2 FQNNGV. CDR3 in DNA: TGTGCCAGCAGCGCTCAAGGACAGGGGTATGAGACCCAGTACTTC. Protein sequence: CASSAQGQGYETQYF.

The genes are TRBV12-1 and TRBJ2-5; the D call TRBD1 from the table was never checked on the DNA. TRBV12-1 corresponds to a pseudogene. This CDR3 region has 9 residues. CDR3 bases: TGTGCCAGCAGCTGGGCCAGGGACTTC. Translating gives CASSWARDF.

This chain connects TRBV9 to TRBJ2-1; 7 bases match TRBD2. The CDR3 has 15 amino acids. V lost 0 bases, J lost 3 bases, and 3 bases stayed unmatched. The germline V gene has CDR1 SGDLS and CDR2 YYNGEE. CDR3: CASSVGQRDYNEQFF. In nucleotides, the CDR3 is TGTGCCAGCAGCGTAGGGCAGCGGGACTACAATGAGCAGTTCTTC.

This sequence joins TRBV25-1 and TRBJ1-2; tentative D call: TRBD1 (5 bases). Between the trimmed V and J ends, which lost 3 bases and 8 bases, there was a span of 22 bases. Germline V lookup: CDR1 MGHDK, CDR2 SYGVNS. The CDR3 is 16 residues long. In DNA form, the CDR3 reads TGTGCCAGCAGTGATCCTGGCGGGTGGGACTTCGGGGGCTACACCTTC. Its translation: CASSDPGGWDFGGYTF.

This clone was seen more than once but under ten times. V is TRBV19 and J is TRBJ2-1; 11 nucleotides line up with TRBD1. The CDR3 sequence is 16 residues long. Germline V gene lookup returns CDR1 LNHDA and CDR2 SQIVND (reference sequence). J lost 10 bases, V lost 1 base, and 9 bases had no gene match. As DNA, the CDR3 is TGTGCCAGTAGTATAGGGGGGGGGACAGGGGGACGCGAGCAGTTCTTC. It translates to CASSIGGGTGGREQFF. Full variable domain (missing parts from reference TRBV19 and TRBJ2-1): DGGITQSPKYLFRKEGQNVTLSCEQNLNHDAMYWYRQDPGQGLRLIYYSQIVNDFQKGDIAEGYSVSREKKESFPLTVTSAQKNPTAFYLCASSIGGGTGGREQFFGPGTRLTVL.

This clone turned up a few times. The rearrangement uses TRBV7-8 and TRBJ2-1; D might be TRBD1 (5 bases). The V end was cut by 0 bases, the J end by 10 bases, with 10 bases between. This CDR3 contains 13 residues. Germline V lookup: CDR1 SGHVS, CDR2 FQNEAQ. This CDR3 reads CASSLASGWEQFF. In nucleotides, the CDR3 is TGTGCCAGCAGCTTAGCCTCAGGGTGGGAGCAGTTCTTC.

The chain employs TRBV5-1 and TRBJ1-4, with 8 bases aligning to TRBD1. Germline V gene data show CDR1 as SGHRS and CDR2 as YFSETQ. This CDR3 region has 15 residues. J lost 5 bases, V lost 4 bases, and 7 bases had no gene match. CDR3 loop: CASSTQGARNEKLFF. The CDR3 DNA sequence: TGCGCCAGCAGCACGCAGGGGGCTCGGAATGAAAAACTGTTTTTT.

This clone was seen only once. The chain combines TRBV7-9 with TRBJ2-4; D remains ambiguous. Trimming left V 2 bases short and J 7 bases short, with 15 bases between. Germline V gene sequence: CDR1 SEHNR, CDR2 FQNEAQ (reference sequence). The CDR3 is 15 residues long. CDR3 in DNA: TGTGCCAGCAGCTTAAGTAACGGAGCGTCCAACATTCAGTACTTC. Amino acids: CASSLSNGASNIQYF.

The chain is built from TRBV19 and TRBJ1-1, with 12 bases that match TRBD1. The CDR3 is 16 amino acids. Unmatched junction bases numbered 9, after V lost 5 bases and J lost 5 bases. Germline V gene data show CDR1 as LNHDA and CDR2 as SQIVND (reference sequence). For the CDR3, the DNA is TGTGCCAGTAGTTTCGGGACAGGGGGCTTCGGGACTGAAGCTTTCTTT. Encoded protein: CASSFGTGGFGTEAFF.

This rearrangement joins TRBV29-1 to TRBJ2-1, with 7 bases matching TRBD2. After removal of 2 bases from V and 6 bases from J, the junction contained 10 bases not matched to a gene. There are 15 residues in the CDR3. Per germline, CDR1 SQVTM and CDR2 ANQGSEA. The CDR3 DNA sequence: TGCAGCGTTGAATGGGGGGGGGAGTTAGGCAATGAGCAGTTCTTC. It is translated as CSVEWGGELGNEQFF.

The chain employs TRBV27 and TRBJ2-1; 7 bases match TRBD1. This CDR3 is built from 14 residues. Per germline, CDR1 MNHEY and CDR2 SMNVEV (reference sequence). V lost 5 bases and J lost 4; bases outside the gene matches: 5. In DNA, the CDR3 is TGTGCCAGCAGTACTGGGACAGTATACAATGAGCAGTTCTTC. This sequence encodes CASSTGTVYNEQFF.

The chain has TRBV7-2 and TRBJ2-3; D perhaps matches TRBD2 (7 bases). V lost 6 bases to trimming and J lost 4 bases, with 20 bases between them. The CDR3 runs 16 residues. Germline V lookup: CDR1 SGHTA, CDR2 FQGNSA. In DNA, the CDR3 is TGTGCCAGCAGACGCCTGGGGGGGGGCGGGTCAGATACGCAGTATTTT. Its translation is CASRRLGGGGSDTQYF.

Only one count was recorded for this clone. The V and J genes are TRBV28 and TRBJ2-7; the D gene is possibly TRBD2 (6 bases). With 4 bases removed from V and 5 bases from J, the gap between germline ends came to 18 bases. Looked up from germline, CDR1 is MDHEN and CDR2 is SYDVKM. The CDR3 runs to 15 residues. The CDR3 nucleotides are TGTGCCAGCAGTTCCTCTAGCGTAACCCTAGACGAGCAGTACTTC. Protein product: CASSSSSVTLDEQYF.

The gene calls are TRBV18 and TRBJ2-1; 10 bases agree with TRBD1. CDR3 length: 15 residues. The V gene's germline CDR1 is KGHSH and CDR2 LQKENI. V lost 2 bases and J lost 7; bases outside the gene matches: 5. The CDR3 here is CASSPRQGAGNEQFF. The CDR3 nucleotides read TGTGCCAGCTCACCAAGACAGGGGGCCGGTAATGAGCAGTTCTTC.

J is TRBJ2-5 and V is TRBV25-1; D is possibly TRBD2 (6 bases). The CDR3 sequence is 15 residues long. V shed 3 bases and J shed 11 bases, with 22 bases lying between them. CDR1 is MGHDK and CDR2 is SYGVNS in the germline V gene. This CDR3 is CASSDRRDTGREQYF. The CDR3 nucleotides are TGTGCCAGCAGTGATCGAAGGGATACAGGACGGGAGCAGTACTTC.

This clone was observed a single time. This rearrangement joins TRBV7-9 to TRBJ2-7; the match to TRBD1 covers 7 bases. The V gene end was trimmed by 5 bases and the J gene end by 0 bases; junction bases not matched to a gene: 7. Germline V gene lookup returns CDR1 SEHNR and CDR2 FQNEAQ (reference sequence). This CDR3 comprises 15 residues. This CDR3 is CASSATGTASYEQYF. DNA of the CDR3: TGTGCCAGCAGCGCCACCGGGACAGCCTCCTACGAGCAGTACTTC.

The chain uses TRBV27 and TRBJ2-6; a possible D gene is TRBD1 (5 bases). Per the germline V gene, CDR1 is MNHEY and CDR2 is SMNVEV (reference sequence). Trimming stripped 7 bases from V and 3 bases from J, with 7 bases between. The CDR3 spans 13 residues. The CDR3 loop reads CASTTGGANVLTF. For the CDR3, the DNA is TGTGCCAGCACTACAGGTGGGGCCAACGTCCTGACTTTC.

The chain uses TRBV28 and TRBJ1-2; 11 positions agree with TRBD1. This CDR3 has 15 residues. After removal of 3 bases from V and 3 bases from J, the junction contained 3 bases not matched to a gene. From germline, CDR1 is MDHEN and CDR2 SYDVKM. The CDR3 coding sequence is TGTGCCAGCAGTTTGGGACAGGGGGGCTACTATGGCTACACCTTC. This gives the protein CASSLGQGGYYGYTF.

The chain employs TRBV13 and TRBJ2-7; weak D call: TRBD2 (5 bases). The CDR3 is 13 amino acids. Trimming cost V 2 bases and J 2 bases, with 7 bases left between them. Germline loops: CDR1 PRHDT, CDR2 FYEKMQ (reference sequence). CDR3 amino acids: CASSLYGAYEQYF. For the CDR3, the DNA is TGTGCCAGCAGCTTATACGGGGCCTACGAGCAGTACTTC.

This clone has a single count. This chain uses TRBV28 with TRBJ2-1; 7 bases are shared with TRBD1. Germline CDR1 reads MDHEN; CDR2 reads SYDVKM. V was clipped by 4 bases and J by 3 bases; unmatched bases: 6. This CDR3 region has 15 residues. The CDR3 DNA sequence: TGTGCCAGCAGTTCACAGGGGACCCTCTACAATGAGCAGTTCTTC. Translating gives CASSSQGTLYNEQFF.

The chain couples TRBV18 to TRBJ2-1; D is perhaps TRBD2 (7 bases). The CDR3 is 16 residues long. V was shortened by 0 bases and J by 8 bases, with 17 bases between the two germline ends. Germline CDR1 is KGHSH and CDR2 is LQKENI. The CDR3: CASSPPGGARIDEQFF. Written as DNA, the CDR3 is TGTGCCAGCTCACCACCGGGGGGGGCCAGAATAGATGAGCAGTTCTTC.

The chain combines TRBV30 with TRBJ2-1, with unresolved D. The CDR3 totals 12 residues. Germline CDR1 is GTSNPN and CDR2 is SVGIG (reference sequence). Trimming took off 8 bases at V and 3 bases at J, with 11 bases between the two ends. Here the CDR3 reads CALEVVYNEQFF. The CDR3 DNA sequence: TGTGCCCTTGAGGTGGTCTACAATGAGCAGTTCTTC.

CDR3 residues: CASSRDRGLVKLFF. The CDR3 DNA reads as TGTGCCAGCAGCCGGGACAGGGGTTTGGTAAAACTGTTTTTT. This chain connects TRBV6-5 to TRBJ1-4, with TRBD1 matching over 10 bases. CDR3 length: 14 amino acids. Germline assignment: CDR1 MNHEY and CDR2 SVGAGI. V was clipped by 6 bases and J by 10 bases; unmatched bases: 8.

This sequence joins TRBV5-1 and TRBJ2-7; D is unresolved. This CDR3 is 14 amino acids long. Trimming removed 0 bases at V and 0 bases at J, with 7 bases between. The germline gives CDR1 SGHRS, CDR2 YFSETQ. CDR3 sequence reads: CASSLVGRSYEQYF. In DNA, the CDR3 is TGCGCCAGCAGCTTGGTTGGCCGCTCCTACGAGCAGTACTTC.

For the CDR3, the DNA is TGTGCCAGCAGCCCGAGGGGCAGGGGGCGCGTTGAGCAGTACTTC. Amino acids: CASSPRGRGRVEQYF. The genes are TRBV5-6 and TRBJ2-7; TRBD1 matches 8 bases. Per the germline V gene, CDR1 is SGHDT and CDR2 is YYEEEE. V gave up 4 bases and J gave up 7 bases; unmatched junction bases: 13. The CDR3 runs 15 residues.

CDR3 protein: CASRPRQGAGYGYTF. The CDR3 nucleotides read TGTGCCAGCAGGCCCAGACAGGGGGCGGGCTATGGCTACACCTTC. The chain links TRBV11-2 to TRBJ1-2; 10 bases align to TRBD1. The CDR3 length is 15 residues. Per germline, CDR1 SGHAT and CDR2 FQNNGV. V shed 6 bases, J shed 4 bases, and the junction held 8 bases outside the gene matches. Based on the CDR3 plus reference TRBV11-2 and TRBJ1-2, the full variable domain is EAGVAQSPRYKIIEKRQSVAFWCNPISGHATLYWYQQILGQGPKLLIQFQNNGVVDDSQLPKDRFSAERLKGVDSTLKIQPAKLEDSAVYLCASRPRQGAGYGYTFGSGTRLTVV.

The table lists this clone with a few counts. This CDR3 is CASSETGGSGANVLTF. In nucleotides, the CDR3 is TGTGCCAGCAGTGAGACAGGGGGAAGCGGGGCCAACGTCCTGACTTTC. The gene calls are TRBV6-4 and TRBJ2-6, with 9 nucleotides matching TRBD1. The CDR3 consists of 16 residues. The ends lost 3 bases at V and 4 bases at J; junction bases unmatched: 4. Germline CDR1 MRHNA, CDR2 SNTAGT.

The CDR3 loop is CASSPQPGRTTDTQYF. In DNA form, the CDR3 reads TGTGCCTCGTCGCCACAGCCGGGGAGGACCACAGATACGCAGTATTTT. This chain joins TRBV7-3 and TRBJ2-3; a possible D gene is TRBD2 (6 bases). The germline V gene encodes CDR1 SGHTA and CDR2 FQGTGA. With 11 bases removed from V and 2 bases from J, the gap between germline ends came to 23 bases. The CDR3 has 16 amino acids.

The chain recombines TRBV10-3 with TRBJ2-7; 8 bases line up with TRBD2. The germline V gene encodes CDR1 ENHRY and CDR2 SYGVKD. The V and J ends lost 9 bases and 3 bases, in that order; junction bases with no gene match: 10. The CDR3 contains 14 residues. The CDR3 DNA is TGTGCCATTCATAAAGGCGGGGGGAGCTACGAGCAGTACTTC. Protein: CAIHKGGGSYEQYF.

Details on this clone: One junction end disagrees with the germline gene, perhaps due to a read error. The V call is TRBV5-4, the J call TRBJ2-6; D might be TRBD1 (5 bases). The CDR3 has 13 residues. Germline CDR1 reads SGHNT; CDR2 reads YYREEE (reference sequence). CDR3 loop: CASSLYGANGLTF. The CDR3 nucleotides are TGTGCCAGCAGCTTGTATGGGGCCAACGGCCTGACTTTC.